This T cell receptor beta chain was captured by sequencing in a study of cytomegalovirus exposure and HLA in healthy donors. The overall study: HLA-typed donors were the source of 90 million or so unique TCRs, which an early data release held. Study results and limitations: Sequencing likely generated an artifact that appeared as a cluster of highly shared sequence variants.

Worth noting for this clone: The antigen remains unidentified.

The PCR contained 60 Vbeta and 13 Jbeta primers. Under the authors' procedure: Approximately 86 million unique TCR beta chains, roughly 11 million shared, were counted in a later analysis. Sequenced by immunoSEQ multiplex PCR; TCRdb stores in-frame clones only, minus some. V and J calls and clone size are as listed in that table; D and trimming were resolved from the DNA. This sample's clone table lists around 51,000 clones. V lost 4 bases to trimming and J lost 1 base, with 10 bases between them. Per germline, CDR1 LGHNA and CDR2 YNFKEQ. The CDR3 has 14 residues. The chain combines TRBV4-2 with TRBJ1-2; D remains unclear. This sequence originates from a man between 35 and 55 years old in good health and CMV-seropositive. The source material was PBMCs. CDR3 in DNA: TGTGCCAGCAGCCCGTCTTCGGGTAACTATGGCTACACCTTC. It codes for CASSPSSGNYGYTF.